The rows below give T cell receptor beta chains drawn from one sample of a study of cytomegalovirus exposure and HLA in healthy donors. TCRdb's table, derived via immunoSEQ multiplex PCR, lists solely in-frame clones and lacks some. The sample contains roughly 150,000 clones, approximately 80% of which appear only once. Sequencing input: PBMCs. The source of these receptors is a middle-aged woman in good health and CMV-seronegative. The CDR3 runs from the conserved cysteine through the conserved F or W. Fields, in order: J gene, V gene, D gene, CDR3 length, CDR3 protein. A D gene is named only where the DNA matches it firmly.

J: TRBJ2-1; V: TRBV18; D: TRBD2; length: 16; CDR3: CASSPSGTSGYNEQFF
J: TRBJ1-5; V: TRBV13; D: TRBD1; length: 14; CDR3: CASSLGTGNQPQHF
J: TRBJ2-5; V: TRBV7-3; D: NA; length: 14; CDR3: CASSLTRRGETQYF
J: TRBJ2-1; V: TRBV7-9; D: NA; length: 17; CDR3: CASSLAGVSPDYNEQFF
J: TRBJ2-1; V: TRBV28; D: NA; length: 10; CDR3: CASQGDEQFF
J: TRBJ2-5; V: TRBV14; D: TRBD2; length: 15; CDR3: CASSQPSGRQETQYF
J: TRBJ2-5; V: TRBV4-1; D: NA; length: 13; CDR3: CASSHLTRETQYF
J: TRBJ2-7; V: TRBV5-6; D: TRBD2; length: 15; CDR3: CASSLEGRGSYEQYF
J: TRBJ1-2; V: TRBV10-1; D: TRBD1; length: 14; CDR3: CASNETGALIGYTF
J: TRBJ2-4; V: TRBV6-1; D: NA; length: 12; CDR3: CASGFPREIQYF
J: TRBJ2-7; V: TRBV28; D: NA; length: 9; CDR3: CARGGEQYF
J: TRBJ1-1; V: TRBV20-1; D: NA; length: 8; CDR3: CSAREAFF
J: TRBJ2-2; V: TRBV7-9; D: NA; length: 14; CDR3: CASSFDSFFGELFF
J: TRBJ2-1; V: TRBV5-1; D: TRBD2; length: 14; CDR3: CASSSGLGSHGQFF
J: TRBJ2-1; V: TRBV9; D: TRBD1; length: 15; CDR3: CASSVAGQGRSEQFF
J: TRBJ2-5; V: TRBV7-2; D: NA; length: 12; CDR3: CASSFSGETQYF
J: TRBJ2-5; V: TRBV5-1; D: TRBD1; length: 15; CDR3: CASSPRDRSRETQYF
J: TRBJ2-7; V: TRBV28; D: NA; length: 12; CDR3: CASTATRYEQYF
J: TRBJ2-3; V: TRBV7-2; D: NA; length: 17; CDR3: CASSLGGGGWYTDTQYF
J: TRBJ2-7; V: TRBV7-8; D: TRBD2; length: 16; CDR3: CASSLVSTSGTYEQYF
J: TRBJ2-7; V: TRBV28; D: NA; length: 14; CDR3: CASSLAGGPYEQYF
J: TRBJ2-1; V: TRBV19; D: TRBD2; length: 16; CDR3: CASSISFVLAGGWQFF